The entry that follows covers one T cell receptor beta chain sequence. This entry is derived from a study of blood T cell repertoires in COVID-19. Study at large: The cDNA or gDNA used as material had been derived from T cells, B-cell-depleted T cells, or PBMCs.

The CDR3 runs to 17 residues. Germline V lookup: CDR1 SNHLY, CDR2 FYNNEI. Trimming took off 0 bases at V and 5 bases at J, with 16 bases between the two ends. The repertoire was sequenced with immunoSEQ multiplex PCR; TCRdb's copy has only in-frame clones and lacks some. The table has around 140,000 clones, 65% to 80% seen once. The chain employs TRBV2 and TRBJ2-2, with D unresolved. The sequence derives from a woman aged 60-75 years with acute or convalescent COVID-19. The sample consisted of peripheral blood. The CDR3, as DNA: TGTGCCAGCAGTGAAGCACCCGTGGTAGCCAAGACCGGGGAGCTGTTTTTT. This sequence encodes CASSEAPVVAKTGELFF.